The TCR beta chain under discussion was sequenced for a study of blood T cell repertoires in COVID-19. Study in general: Spain, Italy and the United States supplied samples that represented acute and convalescent COVID-19.

Original processing notes: Amplified reference gene primers provided the basis for estimating nucleated cell counts. The assay was immunoSEQ multiplex PCR, and TCRdb's table has in-frame clones only and misses some. V and J calls and clone size are given by that table; D and trimming were obtained from the DNA. The table includes approximately 140,000 clones, approximately 80% detected once. In germline, CDR1 is GTSNPN, CDR2 SVGIG (reference sequence). The CDR3 is 13 amino acids. The ends were cut back, 8 bases at V and 6 bases at J, with 19 bases in the middle. The sequence was collected from a human donor with acute or convalescent COVID-19. The donor label of this sample is uncertain. The sample comprised peripheral blood. V is TRBV30 and J is TRBJ1-1; no definite D call. CDR3 in amino acids: CAGLGGPGAEAFF. In DNA, the CDR3 is TGTGCCGGTCTAGGAGGGCCTGGAGCTGAAGCTTTCTTT.